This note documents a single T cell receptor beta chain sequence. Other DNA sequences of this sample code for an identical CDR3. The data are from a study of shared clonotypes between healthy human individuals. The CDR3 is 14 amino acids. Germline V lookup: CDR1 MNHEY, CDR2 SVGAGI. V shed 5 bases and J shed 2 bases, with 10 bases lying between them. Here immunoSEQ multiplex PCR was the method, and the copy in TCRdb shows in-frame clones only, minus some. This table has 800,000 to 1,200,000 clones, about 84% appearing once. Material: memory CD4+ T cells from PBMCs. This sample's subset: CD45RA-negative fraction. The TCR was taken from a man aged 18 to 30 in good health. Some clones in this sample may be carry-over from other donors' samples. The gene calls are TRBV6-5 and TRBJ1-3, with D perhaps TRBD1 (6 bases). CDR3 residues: CASSPPGAGNTIYF. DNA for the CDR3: TGTGCCAGCAGTCCCCCAGGGGCTGGAAACACCATATATTTT.